By share, the clone carrying this T cell receptor beta chain counts as medium-sized (0.01 to 0.1%). V lost 4 bases to trimming and J lost 0 bases, with 10 bases between them. The V gene's germline CDR1 is SGHTS and CDR2 YDEGEE. The CDR3 extends over 14 amino acids. The entry originates in a study of technical replicates of blood from a handful of donors. The assay was immunoSEQ multiplex PCR, and TCRdb's table has in-frame clones only and misses some. Among 50,000 to 55,000 clones listed, just over 85% were seen once. The chain recombines TRBV5-8 with TRBJ1-1; tentative D call: TRBD1 (6 bases). Material for sequencing was PBMCs. The origin of this receptor is a human donor in good health. Some clones in this sample may be carry-over from other donors' samples. In nucleotides, the CDR3 is TGTGCCAGCAGCGGACAGACAGTGAACACTGAAGCTTTCTTT. Its protein is CASSGQTVNTEAFF.